This TCR beta chain was sequenced for a study of shared clonotypes between healthy human individuals. Deep-level running was used for the assay. Profiling relied on immunoSEQ multiplex PCR, and the TCRdb table lists in-frame clones only, not all of them. The table records over 2 million clones, 80% to 95% of them present only once. Notes on the study in general: Sharing across four donors was highest in naive CD4 (approximately 5%) and lowest in memory CD8 (0.4%). Generally, naive subsets (rather than memory subsets) showed larger estimated richness.

It was into CD45RA+ naive and CD45RA-negative memory subsets that the CD4+ cells were split. As for this clone: The antigen remains unidentified. A much more abundant neighbour one base away suggests this may be a read error. The identical CDR3 is also encoded by other nucleotide sequences in the sample.

Germline CDR1 is MNHEY and CDR2 is SVGAGI. The ends lost 6 bases at V and 0 bases at J; junction bases unmatched: 3. The CDR3 is made up of 15 amino acids. The rearrangement uses TRBV6-5 and TRBJ2-1; 9 bases fit TRBD2. The sample consisted of naive CD4+ T cells from PBMCs. Subset indicated: CD45RA+ positively selected. This sequence originates from a man younger than 35 in good health. Some clones in this sample may be carry-over from other donors' samples. The CDR3 loop reads CASSLSGSSYNEQFF. The CDR3 DNA follows: TGTGCCAGCAGCCTTAGCGGGAGCTCCTACAATGAGCAGTTCTTC.